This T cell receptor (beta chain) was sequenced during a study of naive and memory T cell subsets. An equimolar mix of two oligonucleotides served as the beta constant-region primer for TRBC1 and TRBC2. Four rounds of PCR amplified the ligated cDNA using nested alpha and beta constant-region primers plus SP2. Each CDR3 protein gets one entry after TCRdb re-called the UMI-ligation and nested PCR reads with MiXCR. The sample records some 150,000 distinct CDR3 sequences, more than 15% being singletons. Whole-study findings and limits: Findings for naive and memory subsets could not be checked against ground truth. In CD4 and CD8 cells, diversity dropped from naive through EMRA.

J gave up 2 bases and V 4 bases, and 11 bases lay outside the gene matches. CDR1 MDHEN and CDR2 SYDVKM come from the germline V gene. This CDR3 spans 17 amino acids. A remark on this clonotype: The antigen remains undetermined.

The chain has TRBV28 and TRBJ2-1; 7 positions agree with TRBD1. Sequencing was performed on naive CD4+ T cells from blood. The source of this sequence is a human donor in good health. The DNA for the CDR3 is TGTGCCAGCAGTTCACCTATACAGGGGAAGACCTACAATGAGCAGTTCTTC. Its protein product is CASSSPIQGKTYNEQFF.